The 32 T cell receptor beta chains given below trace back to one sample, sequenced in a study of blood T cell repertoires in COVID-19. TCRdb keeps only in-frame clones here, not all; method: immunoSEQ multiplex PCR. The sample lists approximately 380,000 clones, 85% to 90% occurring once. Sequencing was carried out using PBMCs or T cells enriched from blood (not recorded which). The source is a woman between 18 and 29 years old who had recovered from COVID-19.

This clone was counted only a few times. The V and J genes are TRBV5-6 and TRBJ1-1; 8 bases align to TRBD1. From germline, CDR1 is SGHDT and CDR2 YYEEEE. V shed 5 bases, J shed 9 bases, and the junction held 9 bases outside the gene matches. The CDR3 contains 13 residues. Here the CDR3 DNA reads TGTGCCAGCAGAGGACAGGGAGCATTGAAAGCTTTCTTT. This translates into CASRGQGALKAFF.

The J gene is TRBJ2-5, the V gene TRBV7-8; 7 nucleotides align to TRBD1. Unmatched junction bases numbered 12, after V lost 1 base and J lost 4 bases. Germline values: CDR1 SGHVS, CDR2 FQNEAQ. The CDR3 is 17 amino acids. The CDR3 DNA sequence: TGTGCCAGCAGCTTAGATTCAGGGGGTAATTGGTTAGAGACCCAGTACTTC. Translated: CASSLDSGGNWLETQYF. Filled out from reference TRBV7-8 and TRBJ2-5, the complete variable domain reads GAGVSQSPRYKVAKRGQDVALRCDPISGHVSLFWYQQALGQGPEFLTYFQNEAQLDKSGLPSDRFFAERPEGSVSTLKIQRTQQEDSAVYLCASSLDSGGNWLETQYFGPGTRLLVL.

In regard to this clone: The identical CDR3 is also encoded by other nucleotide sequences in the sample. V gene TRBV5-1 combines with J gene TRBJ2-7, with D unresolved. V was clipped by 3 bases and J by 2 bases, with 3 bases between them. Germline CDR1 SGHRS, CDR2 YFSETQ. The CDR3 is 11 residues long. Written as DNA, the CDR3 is TGCGCCAGCAGCTCTGCCTACGAGCAGTACTTC. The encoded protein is CASSSAYEQYF.

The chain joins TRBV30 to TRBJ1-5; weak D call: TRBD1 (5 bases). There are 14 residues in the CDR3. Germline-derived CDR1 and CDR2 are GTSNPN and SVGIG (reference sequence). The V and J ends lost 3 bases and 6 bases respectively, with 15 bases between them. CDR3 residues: CAWSPGGISQPQHF. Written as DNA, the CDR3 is TGTGCCTGGAGCCCCGGGGGGATTAGTCAGCCCCAGCATTTT.

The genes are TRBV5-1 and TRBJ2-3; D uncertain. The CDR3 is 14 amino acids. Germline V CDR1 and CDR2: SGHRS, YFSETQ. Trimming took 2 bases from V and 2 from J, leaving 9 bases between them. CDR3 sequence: CASSLISFTDTQYF. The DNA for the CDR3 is TGCGCCAGCAGCTTAATAAGCTTCACAGATACGCAGTATTTT.

The CDR3: CASRLVGMNTEAFF. The CDR3 DNA is TGTGCCAGCAGACTAGTAGGCATGAACACTGAAGCTTTCTTT. The gene calls are TRBV6-5 and TRBJ1-1; D not certain. The CDR3 has 14 amino acids. Trimming cost V 6 bases and J 0 bases, with 11 bases left between them. Germline V gene lookup returns CDR1 MNHEY and CDR2 SVGAGI.

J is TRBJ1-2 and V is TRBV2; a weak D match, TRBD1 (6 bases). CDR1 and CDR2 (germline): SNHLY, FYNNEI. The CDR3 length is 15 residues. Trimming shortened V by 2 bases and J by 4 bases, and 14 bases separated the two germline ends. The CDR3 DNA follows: TGTGCCAGCAGTGAACTAGCAGGGGAAGTCTATGGCTACACCTTC. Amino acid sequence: CASSELAGEVYGYTF.

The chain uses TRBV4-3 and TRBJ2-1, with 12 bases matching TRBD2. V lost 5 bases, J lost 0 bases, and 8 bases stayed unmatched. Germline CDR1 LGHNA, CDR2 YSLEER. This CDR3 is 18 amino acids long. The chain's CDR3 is CASSSRTSGASSYNEQFF. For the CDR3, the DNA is TGCGCCAGCAGCAGCCGGACTAGCGGGGCGAGCTCCTACAATGAGCAGTTCTTC.

The CDR3 DNA sequence: TGTGCCAGCAGTTTACAGGGGGTGGACACTGAAGCTTTCTTT. Amino acids: CASSLQGVDTEAFF. V usage is TRBV28 and J usage is TRBJ1-1, with TRBD1 identical over 7 bases. In germline, CDR1 is MDHEN, CDR2 SYDVKM. J was trimmed by 3 bases and V by 2 bases; bases with no gene match: 3. The CDR3 extends over 14 amino acids.

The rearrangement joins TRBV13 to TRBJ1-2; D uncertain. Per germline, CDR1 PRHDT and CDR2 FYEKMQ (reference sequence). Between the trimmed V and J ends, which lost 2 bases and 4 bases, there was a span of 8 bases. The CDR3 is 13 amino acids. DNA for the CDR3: TGTGCCAGCAGCTTATTTTCTGTCTATGGCTACACCTTC. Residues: CASSLFSVYGYTF.

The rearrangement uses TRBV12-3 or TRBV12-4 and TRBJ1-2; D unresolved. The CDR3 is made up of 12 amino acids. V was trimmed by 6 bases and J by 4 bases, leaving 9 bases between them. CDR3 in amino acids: CASRSGGYGYTF. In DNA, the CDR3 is TGTGCCAGCAGATCGGGAGGCTATGGCTACACCTTC.

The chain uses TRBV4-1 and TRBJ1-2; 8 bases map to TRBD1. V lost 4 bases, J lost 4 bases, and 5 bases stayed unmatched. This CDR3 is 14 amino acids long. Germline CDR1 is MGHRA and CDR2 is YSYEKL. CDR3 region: CASSPFGTGYGYTF. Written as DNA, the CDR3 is TGCGCCAGCAGCCCGTTCGGGACAGGCTATGGCTACACCTTC.

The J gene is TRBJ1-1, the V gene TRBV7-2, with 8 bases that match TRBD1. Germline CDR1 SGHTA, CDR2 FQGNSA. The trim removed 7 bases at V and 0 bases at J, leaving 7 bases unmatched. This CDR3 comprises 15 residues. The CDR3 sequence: CASTRQGRVNTEAFF. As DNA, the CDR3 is TGTGCCAGCACCAGACAGGGGCGAGTGAACACTGAAGCTTTCTTT.

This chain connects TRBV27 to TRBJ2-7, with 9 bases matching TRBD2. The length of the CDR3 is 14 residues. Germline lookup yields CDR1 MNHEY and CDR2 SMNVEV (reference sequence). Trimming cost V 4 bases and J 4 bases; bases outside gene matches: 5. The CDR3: CASSWNSGGYEQYF. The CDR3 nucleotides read TGTGCCAGCAGTTGGAATAGCGGGGGTTACGAGCAGTACTTC.

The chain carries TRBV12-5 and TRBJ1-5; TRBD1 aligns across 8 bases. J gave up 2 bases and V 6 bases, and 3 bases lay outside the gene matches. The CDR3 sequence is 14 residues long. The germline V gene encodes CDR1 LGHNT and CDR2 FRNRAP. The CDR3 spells CASGSGQGNQPQHF. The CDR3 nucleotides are TGTGCTAGTGGGTCGGGACAGGGCAATCAGCCCCAGCATTTT.

CDR3 DNA sequence: TGTGCCAGCAGTTACTCGCGGCAGGGGAAGAGTGGCTACACCTTC. Translated: CASSYSRQGKSGYTF. The chain has TRBV6-5 and TRBJ1-2; tentative D call: TRBD1 (6 bases). The length of the CDR3 is 15 residues. CDR1 and CDR2 (germline): MNHEY, SVGAGI. With 0 bases removed from V and 7 bases from J, the gap between germline ends came to 15 bases.

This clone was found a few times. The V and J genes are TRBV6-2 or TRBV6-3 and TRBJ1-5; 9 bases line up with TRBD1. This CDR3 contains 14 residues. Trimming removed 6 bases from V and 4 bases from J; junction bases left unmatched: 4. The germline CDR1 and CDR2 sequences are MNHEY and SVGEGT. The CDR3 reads CASSLGTGNQPQHF. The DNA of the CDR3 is TGTGCCAGCAGCCTTGGGACAGGGAATCAGCCCCAGCATTTT.

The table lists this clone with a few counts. The CDR3 DNA follows: TGCGCCAGCAGCCTGGACAGCAACTATGGCTACACCTTC. Translation gives CASSLDSNYGYTF. The rearrangement links TRBV10-1 to TRBJ1-2; a possible D gene is TRBD1 (6 bases). V was pared by 6 bases and J by 2 bases, with 10 bases between. The CDR3 is 13 residues long. Per the germline V gene, CDR1 is WNHNN and CDR2 is SYGVQD (reference sequence).

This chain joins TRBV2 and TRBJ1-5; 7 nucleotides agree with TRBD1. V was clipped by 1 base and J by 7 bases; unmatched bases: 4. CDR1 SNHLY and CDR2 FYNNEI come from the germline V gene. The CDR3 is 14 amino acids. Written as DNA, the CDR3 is TGTGCCAGCAGTGAAGGTAGGGGGCACCAGCCCCAGCATTTT. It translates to CASSEGRGHQPQHF.

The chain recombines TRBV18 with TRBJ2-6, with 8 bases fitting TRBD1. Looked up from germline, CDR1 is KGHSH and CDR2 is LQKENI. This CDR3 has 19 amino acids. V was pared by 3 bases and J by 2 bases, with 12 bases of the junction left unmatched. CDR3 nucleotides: TGTGCCAGCTCACCCGCGGCGGACAGGGCGGTCGCTGGGGCCAACGTCCTGACTTTC. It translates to CASSPAADRAVAGANVLTF.

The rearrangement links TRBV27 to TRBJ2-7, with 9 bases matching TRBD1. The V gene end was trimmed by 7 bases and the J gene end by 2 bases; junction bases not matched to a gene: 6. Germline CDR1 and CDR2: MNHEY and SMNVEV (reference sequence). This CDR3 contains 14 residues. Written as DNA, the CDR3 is TGTGCCAGCACCGGGACAGGGAATACCTACGAGCAGTACTTC. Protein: CASTGTGNTYEQYF.

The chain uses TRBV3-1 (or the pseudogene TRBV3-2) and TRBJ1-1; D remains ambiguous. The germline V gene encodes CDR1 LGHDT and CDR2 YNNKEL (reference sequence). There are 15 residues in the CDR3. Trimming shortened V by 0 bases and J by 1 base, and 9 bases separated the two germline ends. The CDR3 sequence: CASSQELIQNTEAFF. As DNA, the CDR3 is TGTGCCAGCAGCCAAGAATTGATACAGAACACTGAAGCTTTCTTT.

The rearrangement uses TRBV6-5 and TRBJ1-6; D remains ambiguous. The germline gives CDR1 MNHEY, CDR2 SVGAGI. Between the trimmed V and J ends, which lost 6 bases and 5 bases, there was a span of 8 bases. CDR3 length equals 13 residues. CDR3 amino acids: CASRLENNSPLHF. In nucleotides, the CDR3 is TGTGCCAGCAGGTTAGAGAATAATTCACCCCTCCACTTT.

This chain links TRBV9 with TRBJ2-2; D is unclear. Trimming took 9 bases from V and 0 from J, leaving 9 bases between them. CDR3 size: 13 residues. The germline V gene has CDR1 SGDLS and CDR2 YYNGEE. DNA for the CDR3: TGTGCCACAGACAACTCGAACACCGGGGAGCTGTTTTTT. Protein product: CATDNSNTGELFF.

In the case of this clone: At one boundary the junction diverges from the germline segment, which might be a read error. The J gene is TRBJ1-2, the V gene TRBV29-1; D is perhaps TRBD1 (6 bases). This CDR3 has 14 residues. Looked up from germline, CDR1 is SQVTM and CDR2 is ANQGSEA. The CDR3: CSVEGRGVNYGYTF. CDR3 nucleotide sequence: TGCAGCGTCGAAGGCAGGGGTGTTAACTATGGCTACACCTTC.

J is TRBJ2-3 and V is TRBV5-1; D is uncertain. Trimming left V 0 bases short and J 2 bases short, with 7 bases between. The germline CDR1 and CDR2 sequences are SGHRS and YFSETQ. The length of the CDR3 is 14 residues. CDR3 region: CASSLELYTDTQYF. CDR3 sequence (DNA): TGCGCCAGCAGCTTGGAACTTTACACAGATACGCAGTATTTT.

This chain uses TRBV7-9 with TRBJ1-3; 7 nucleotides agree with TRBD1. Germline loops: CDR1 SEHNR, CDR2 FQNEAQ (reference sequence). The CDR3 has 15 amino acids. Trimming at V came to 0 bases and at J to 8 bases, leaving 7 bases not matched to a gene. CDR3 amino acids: CASSLAQGQNDTIYF. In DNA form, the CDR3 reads TGTGCCAGCAGCTTAGCTCAGGGACAGAACGACACCATATATTTT.

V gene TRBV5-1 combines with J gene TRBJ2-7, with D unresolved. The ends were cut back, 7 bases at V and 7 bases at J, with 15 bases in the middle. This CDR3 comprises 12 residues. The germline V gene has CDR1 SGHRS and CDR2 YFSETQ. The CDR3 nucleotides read TGCGCCAGCCGGCCCGGAGAGAGTGAGCAGTACTTC. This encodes CASRPGESEQYF. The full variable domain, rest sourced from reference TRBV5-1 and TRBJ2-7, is KAGVTQTPRYLIKTRGQQVTLSCSPISGHRSVSWYQQTPGQGLQFLFEYFSETQRNKGNFPGRFSGRQFSNSRSEMNVSTLELGDSALYLCASRPGESEQYFGPGTRLTVT.

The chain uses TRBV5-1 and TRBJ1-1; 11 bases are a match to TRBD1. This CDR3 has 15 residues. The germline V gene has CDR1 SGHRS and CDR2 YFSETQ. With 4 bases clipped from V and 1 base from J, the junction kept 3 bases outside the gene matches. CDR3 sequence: CASSAGQGANTEAFF. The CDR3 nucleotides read TGCGCCAGCAGCGCAGGACAGGGGGCGAACACTGAAGCTTTCTTT.

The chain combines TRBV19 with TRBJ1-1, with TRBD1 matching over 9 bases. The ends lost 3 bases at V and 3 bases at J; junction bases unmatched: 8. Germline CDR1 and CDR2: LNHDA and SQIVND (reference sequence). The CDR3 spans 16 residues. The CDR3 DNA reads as TGTGCCAGTAGTATGGGACAGGGAAGAGGGGACACTGAAGCTTTCTTT. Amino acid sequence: CASSMGQGRGDTEAFF.

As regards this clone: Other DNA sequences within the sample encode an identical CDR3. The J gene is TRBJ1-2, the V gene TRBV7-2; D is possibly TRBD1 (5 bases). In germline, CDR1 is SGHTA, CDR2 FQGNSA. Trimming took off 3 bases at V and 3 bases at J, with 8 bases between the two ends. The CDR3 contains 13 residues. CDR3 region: CASSLQGYYGYTF. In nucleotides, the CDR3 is TGTGCCAGCAGCTTGCAGGGCTACTATGGCTACACCTTC.

The CDR3 spells CVLTQGAYEQYF. DNA of the CDR3: TGTGTACTGACACAGGGGGCCTACGAGCAGTACTTC. The genes are TRBV28 and TRBJ2-7; 8 nucleotides agree with TRBD1. The CDR3 sequence is 12 residues long. Germline values: CDR1 MDHEN, CDR2 SYDVKM.